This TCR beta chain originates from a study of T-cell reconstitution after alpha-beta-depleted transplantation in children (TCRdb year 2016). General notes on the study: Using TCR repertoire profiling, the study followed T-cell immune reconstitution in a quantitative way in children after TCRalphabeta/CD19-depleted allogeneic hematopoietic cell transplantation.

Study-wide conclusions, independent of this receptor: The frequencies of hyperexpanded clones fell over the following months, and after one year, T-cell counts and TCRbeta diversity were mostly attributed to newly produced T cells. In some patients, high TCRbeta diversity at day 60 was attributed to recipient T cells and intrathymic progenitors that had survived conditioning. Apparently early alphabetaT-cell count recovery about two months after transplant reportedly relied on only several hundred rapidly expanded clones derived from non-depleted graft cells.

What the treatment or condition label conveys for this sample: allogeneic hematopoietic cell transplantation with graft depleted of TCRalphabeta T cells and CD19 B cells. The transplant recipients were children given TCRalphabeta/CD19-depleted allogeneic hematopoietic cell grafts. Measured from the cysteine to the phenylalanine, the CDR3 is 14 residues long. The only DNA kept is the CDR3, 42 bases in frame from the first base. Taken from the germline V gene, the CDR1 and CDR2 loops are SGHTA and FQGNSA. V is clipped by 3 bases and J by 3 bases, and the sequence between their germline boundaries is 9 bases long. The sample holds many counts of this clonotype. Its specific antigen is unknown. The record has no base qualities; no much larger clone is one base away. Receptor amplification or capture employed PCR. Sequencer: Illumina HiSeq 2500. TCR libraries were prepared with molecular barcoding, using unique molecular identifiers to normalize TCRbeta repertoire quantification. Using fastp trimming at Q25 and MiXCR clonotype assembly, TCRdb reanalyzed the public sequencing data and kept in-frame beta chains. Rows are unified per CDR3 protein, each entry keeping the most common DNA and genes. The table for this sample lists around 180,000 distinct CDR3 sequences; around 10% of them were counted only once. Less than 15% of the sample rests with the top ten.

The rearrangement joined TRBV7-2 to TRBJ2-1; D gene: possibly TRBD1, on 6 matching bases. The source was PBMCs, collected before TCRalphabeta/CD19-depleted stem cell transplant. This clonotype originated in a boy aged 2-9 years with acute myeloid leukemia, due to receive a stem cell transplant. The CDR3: CASSLVRGYNEQFF. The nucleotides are TGTGCCAGCAGCTTGGTCAGGGGCTACAATGAGCAGTTCTTC.